This paragraph covers one T cell receptor beta chain sequence. Its matching antigen is unknown. A much larger clone lies a single base off, so this may be a read error. This entry belongs to a study of T cells in Graves' hyperthyroidism and ophthalmopathy. Germline V gene data show CDR1 as MNHEY and CDR2 as SMNVEV (reference sequence). The CDR3 covers 13 residues. The V and J ends lost 5 bases and 5 bases respectively, with 12 bases between them. The CDR3 regions of TCR beta were amplified from RNA transcripts. Using the HTBI primer set, a first-round RT-PCR was run on the TCR CDR3. TCRdb called the multiplex PCR reads again in MiXCR, with one record for every CDR3 protein. Here the sample spans about 400,000 distinct CDR3 sequences, 15% to 19% being singletons. Notes on the study in general: Most clonotypes that expanded in the thyroid above 0.001 also showed up in blood.

Source material: blood. This TCR was sampled from a woman between 18 and 29 years old with Graves' hyperthyroidism that later progressed to Graves' ophthalmopathy. The chain combines TRBV27 with TRBJ2-5; no definite D call. The chain's CDR3 is CASSPNWAETQYF. The CDR3 DNA reads TGTGCCAGCAGTCCCAACTGGGCGGAGACCCAGTACTTC.